These 15 T cell receptor beta chains were sequenced from one sample in a study of blood T cells in healthy people across ages. For the second PCR, which ran for about 7 to 11 cycles, a sample-barcoded 5' primer and a J-beta primer mix were used. Using its own MiXCR run on the 5' RACE reads, TCRdb lists one record per CDR3 protein. The sample shows around 1.7 million distinct CDR3 sequences, roughly 28% of them seen only once. Sequenced: blood. The receptors derive from a woman aged 30 to 39 in good health.

The CDR3 region has the DNA TGCGCCAGCAGCATCGGGACAGGTGAAAAACTGTTTTTT. This codes for CASSIGTGEKLFF. The chain uses TRBV5-1 and TRBJ1-4; 8 bases match TRBD1. Germline CDR1 and CDR2: SGHRS and YFSETQ. V shed 4 bases, J shed 7 bases, and the junction held 3 bases outside the gene matches. CDR3 length: 13 residues.

In its sample, this clonotype was seen many times. This chain links TRBV4-2 with TRBJ2-7; D unresolved. Germline CDR1 LGHNA, CDR2 YNFKEQ. CDR3 length equals 15 residues. Trimming pared 5 bases from V and 0 bases from J, leaving 14 bases between. The CDR3 DNA is TGTGCCAGCAGCGAGTCCCTCGCGGCCTCCTACGAGCAGTACTTC. This encodes CASSESLAASYEQYF.

The chain uses TRBV28 and TRBJ1-6; weak D call: TRBD1 (5 bases). The CDR3 length is 15 residues. Germline loops: CDR1 MDHEN, CDR2 SYDVKM. Trimming left V 3 bases short and J 13 bases short, with 19 bases between. The DNA of the CDR3 is TGTGCCAGCAGTTTTTTGGACGCAGGGAGTCTGCCCCTCCACTTT. Its translation: CASSFLDAGSLPLHF.

A few counts support this clonotype. The V and J genes are TRBV11-2 and TRBJ2-7; D possibly matches TRBD1 or TRBD2 (5 bases each). Trimming left V 1 base short and J 2 bases short, with 18 bases between. The CDR3 is 17 amino acids. Looked up from germline, CDR1 is SGHAT and CDR2 is FQNNGV. The CDR3 is CASSLGGLRDQAYEQYF. The CDR3 DNA follows: TGTGCCAGCAGCTTAGGGGGCCTCCGGGACCAGGCCTACGAGCAGTACTTC.

This clonotype was observed a few times. The chain carries TRBV7-9 and TRBJ1-4, with TRBD1 matching 8 bases. Germline CDR1 SEHNR, CDR2 FQNEAQ (reference sequence). V trimming: 6 bases; J trimming: 5 bases; junction bases outside the gene matches: 11. The CDR3 covers 16 residues. The CDR3, as DNA: TGTGCCAGCAGTCCACTGCAGGGGGCCGTCAATGAAAAACTGTTTTTT. It is translated as CASSPLQGAVNEKLFF.

In this sample, this clonotype turned up a few times. For the CDR3, the DNA is TGCAGTGCAAAAGCGGGTTACAATGAGCAGTTCTTC. Encoded protein: CSAKAGYNEQFF. This sequence joins TRBV20-1 and TRBJ2-1, with D possibly matching TRBD2 (6 bases). V was trimmed by 6 bases and J by 4 bases, leaving 10 bases between them. This CDR3 region has 12 residues. The germline gives CDR1 DFQATT, CDR2 SNEGSKA (reference sequence).

This clonotype was recorded many times. The V gene is TRBV11-2, the J gene TRBJ1-2, with 9 bases aligning to TRBD1. This CDR3 contains 17 residues. V lost 4 bases, J lost 5 bases, and 14 bases stayed unmatched. CDR1 is SGHAT and CDR2 is FQNNGV in the germline V gene. CDR3 protein: CASSSDGFGTGMYGYTF. The CDR3 DNA is TGTGCCAGCAGCTCCGACGGCTTCGGGACAGGGATGTATGGCTACACCTTC.

The chain combines TRBV7-2 with TRBJ2-7; tentatively, D is TRBD1 or TRBD2 (5 bases each). Trimming left V 1 base short and J 7 bases short, with 23 bases between. This CDR3 comprises 17 residues. The V gene's germline CDR1 is SGHTA and CDR2 FQGNSA. The CDR3, as DNA: TGTGCCAGCAGCTTAGAGAGCCCGGGACCAATCTACAATGAGCAGTACTTC. The encoded protein is CASSLESPGPIYNEQYF. The full variable domain, with the rest looked up from reference TRBV7-2 and TRBJ2-7, is GAGVSQSPSNKVTEKGKDVELRCDPISGHTALYWYRQSLGQGLEFLIYFQGNSAPDKSGLPSDRFSAERTGGSVSTLTIQRTQQEDSAVYLCASSLESPGPIYNEQYFGPGTRLTVT.

In its sample, this clonotype was seen a few times. The DNA of the CDR3 is TGCAGTGCTGCTGACAGGATGAAAAATGAGCAGTTCTTC. Its translation: CSAADRMKNEQFF. This sequence joins TRBV20-1 and TRBJ2-1; maybe TRBD1 (6 bases). V was clipped by 5 bases and J by 7 bases, with 15 bases between them. Per germline, CDR1 DFQATT and CDR2 SNEGSKA (reference sequence). This CDR3 is built from 13 residues.

This clonotype was recorded a few times. The chain joins TRBV5-4 to TRBJ1-2, with a tentative D call TRBD1 (5 bases). Per the germline V gene, CDR1 is SGHNT and CDR2 is YYREEE (reference sequence). The CDR3 length is 16 residues. Trimming removed 4 bases from V and 0 bases from J, with 16 bases in between. The CDR3 sequence: CASSPRRGQANYGYTF. The DNA of the CDR3 is TGTGCCAGCAGCCCCAGGAGGGGCCAAGCTAACTATGGCTACACCTTC.

The J gene is TRBJ2-5, the V gene TRBV12-3 or TRBV12-4, with 7 nucleotides matching TRBD2. The CDR3 totals 14 residues. J was trimmed by 0 bases and V by 4 bases; bases with no gene match: 2. For the CDR3, the DNA is TGTGCCAGCAGTTGGCGGGAGTACCAAGAGACCCAGTACTTC. Protein: CASSWREYQETQYF.

The sample holds a few counts of this clonotype. This chain links TRBV30 with TRBJ1-2; 7 positions agree with TRBD1. With V trimmed by 8 bases and J by 0 bases, 3 bases remained unmatched. The CDR3 is 12 residues long. Germline V gene data show CDR1 as GTSNPN and CDR2 as SVGIG (reference sequence). The CDR3 sequence: CAGGQPNYGYTF. CDR3 bases: TGTGCCGGGGGACAGCCTAACTATGGCTACACCTTC.

This clonotype was seen more than once but under ten times. V gene TRBV7-9 combines with J gene TRBJ2-7; 8 bases map to TRBD2. This CDR3 is built from 15 residues. From germline, CDR1 is SEHNR and CDR2 FQNEAQ (reference sequence). V gave up 10 bases and J gave up 0 bases; unmatched junction bases: 11. CDR3 DNA sequence: TGTGCCATCACCCAAGCTAGCGGGCCCTCCTACGAGCAGTACTTC. Translation: CAITQASGPSYEQYF.

This clonotype was seen many times. J is TRBJ2-5 and V is TRBV20-1; D is undetermined. The CDR3 length is 14 residues. Looked up from germline, CDR1 is DFQATT and CDR2 is SNEGSKA (reference sequence). Trimming removed 6 bases from V and 2 bases from J, with 16 bases in between. CDR3 residues: CSAPKPDGQETQYF. The CDR3 region has the DNA TGCAGTGCACCCAAGCCGGACGGTCAAGAGACCCAGTACTTC.

The sample holds many counts of this clonotype. The chain employs TRBV20-1 and TRBJ1-2; D might be TRBD1 (6 bases). Germline V gene data show CDR1 as DFQATT and CDR2 as SNEGSKA (reference sequence). Trimming pared 6 bases from V and 1 base from J, leaving 21 bases between. The length of the CDR3 is 16 residues. CDR3: CSASALGGPNNYGYTF. In DNA form, the CDR3 reads TGCAGTGCAAGTGCCTTGGGGGGGCCCAATAACTATGGCTACACCTTC.